These 8 T cell receptor beta chains were sequenced from one sample in a study of cytomegalovirus exposure and HLA in healthy donors. In the PCR, 60 Vbeta and 13 Jbeta primers were used. Produced via immunoSEQ multiplex PCR; TCRdb's table is partial and in-frame only. There are some 130,000 clones in the sample; roughly 78% occur only once, and approximately 4.8% lies in the top ten. Material: PBMCs. All receptors come from a man younger than 45 in good health.

The rearrangement joins TRBV29-1 to TRBJ1-1; D may be TRBD1 (6 bases). V shed 4 bases and J shed 4 bases, with 13 bases lying between them. The CDR3 covers 13 residues. Germline V lookup: CDR1 SQVTM, CDR2 ANQGSEA. The CDR3 reads CSVGHRVSTEAFF. CDR3 DNA sequence: TGCAGCGTTGGGCACAGGGTATCCACTGAAGCTTTCTTT.

V gene TRBV9 combines with J gene TRBJ2-7; 7 bases align to TRBD2. Germline trimming cut 0 bases from V and 3 bases from J; bases unmatched to any gene: 6. Per the germline V gene, CDR1 is SGDLS and CDR2 is YYNGEE. The CDR3 covers 15 residues. CDR3 amino acids: CASSVGGLSIYEQYF. The CDR3 region has the DNA TGTGCCAGCAGCGTAGGGGGACTATCCATCTACGAGCAGTACTTC.

The chain joins TRBV7-2 to TRBJ1-5; D perhaps matches TRBD1 (5 bases). Germline V gives CDR1 SGHTA, CDR2 FQGNSA. V was cut by 1 base and J by 5 bases, with 6 bases left in between. This CDR3 is built from 13 residues. The CDR3 DNA sequence: TGTGCCAGCAGCTTAGGACAGTATCAGCCCCAGCATTTT. It codes for CASSLGQYQPQHF. Full variable domain (remainder filled in from reference TRBV7-2 and TRBJ1-5): GAGVSQSPSNKVTEKGKDVELRCDPISGHTALYWYRQSLGQGLEFLIYFQGNSAPDKSGLPSDRFSAERTGGSVSTLTIQRTQQEDSAVYLCASSLGQYQPQHFGDGTRLSIL.

The chain uses TRBV28 and TRBJ1-1; the D gene is possibly TRBD1 (6 bases). This CDR3 contains 15 residues. Germline V gives CDR1 MDHEN, CDR2 SYDVKM. Trimming removed 7 bases from V and 2 bases from J, with 17 bases in between. CDR3: CASNLRTDINTEAFF. The CDR3 DNA sequence: TGTGCCAGCAACCTCCGGACAGACATTAACACTGAAGCTTTCTTT. Full variable domain (missing parts from reference TRBV28 and TRBJ1-1): DVKVTQSSRYLVKRTGEKVFLECVQDMDHENMFWYRQDPGLGLRLIYFSYDVKMKEKGDIPEGYSVSREKKERFSLILESASTNQTSMYLCASNLRTDINTEAFFGQGTRLTVV.

The chain's CDR3 is CASSRRPKGPYNEQFF. For the CDR3, the DNA is TGTGCCAGTAGTAGGCGACCCAAGGGGCCCTACAATGAGCAGTTCTTC. The rearrangement uses TRBV19 and TRBJ2-1, with a tentative D call TRBD1 (5 bases). Germline lookup yields CDR1 LNHDA and CDR2 SQIVND (reference sequence). This CDR3 spans 16 amino acids. The V gene lost 4 bases and the J gene lost 2 bases, with 15 bases spanning the gap.

This rearrangement joins TRBV27 to TRBJ2-5; 7 nucleotides agree with TRBD1. The J call is in doubt because the DNA end fits TRBJ2-7 better. This CDR3 has 13 residues. Per the germline V gene, CDR1 is MNHEY and CDR2 is SMNVEV (reference sequence). CDR3 residues: CATPGQRNYEQYF. CDR3 in DNA: TGTGCCACCCCGGGACAGAGAAACTACGAGCAGTACTTC.

The chain is built from TRBV7-6 and TRBJ2-1; the D gene is possibly TRBD1 (6 bases). This CDR3 is 16 amino acids long. Germline V CDR1 and CDR2: SGHVS, FNYEAQ. V lost 4 bases and J 7 bases, leaving 20 bases between the germline ends. CDR3 nucleotides: TGTGCCAGCAGCTCGGTGGTCGGGGCGAGGGGGAATGAGCAGTTCTTC. As protein: CASSSVVGARGNEQFF.

The CDR3 loop is CASSPEAREIREQYF. CDR3 DNA sequence: TGTGCCAGCAGCCCCGAGGCTCGCGAGATTAGGGAGCAGTACTTC. The J gene is TRBJ2-7, the V gene TRBV5-6; the D is unclear. Between the trimmed V and J ends, which lost 4 bases and 7 bases, there was a span of 21 bases. CDR1 is SGHDT and CDR2 is YYEEEE in the germline V gene. The CDR3 contains 15 residues.